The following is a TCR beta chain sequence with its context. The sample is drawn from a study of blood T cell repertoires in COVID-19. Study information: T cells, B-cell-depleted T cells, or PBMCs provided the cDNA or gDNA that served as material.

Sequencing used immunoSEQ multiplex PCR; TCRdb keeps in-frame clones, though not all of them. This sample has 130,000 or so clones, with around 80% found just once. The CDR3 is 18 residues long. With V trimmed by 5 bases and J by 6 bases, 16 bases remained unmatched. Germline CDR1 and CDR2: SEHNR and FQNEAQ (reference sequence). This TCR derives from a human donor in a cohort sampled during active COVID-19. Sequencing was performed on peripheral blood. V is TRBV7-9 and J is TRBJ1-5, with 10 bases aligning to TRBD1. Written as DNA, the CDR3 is TGTGCCAGCAGCCCGCATCTACTCGGACAGGGGGGAATTCAGCCCCAGCATTTT. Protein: CASSPHLLGQGGIQPQHF.